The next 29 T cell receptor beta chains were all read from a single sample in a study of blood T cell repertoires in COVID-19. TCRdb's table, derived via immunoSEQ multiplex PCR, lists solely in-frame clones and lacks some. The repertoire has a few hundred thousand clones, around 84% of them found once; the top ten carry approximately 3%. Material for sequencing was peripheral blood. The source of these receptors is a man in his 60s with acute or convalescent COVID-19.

CDR3 DNA sequence: TGTGCCAGCAGCTTTGTATTGTCCCAGGGAGGCATCGGAAACACCATATATTTT. Encoded protein: CASSFVLSQGGIGNTIYF. The chain recombines TRBV5-5 with TRBJ1-3; the D gene is possibly TRBD1 (5 bases). The CDR3 sequence is 18 residues long. Germline V lookup: CDR1 SGHKS, CDR2 YYEKEE (reference sequence). V was pared by 2 bases and J by 4 bases, with 22 bases between.

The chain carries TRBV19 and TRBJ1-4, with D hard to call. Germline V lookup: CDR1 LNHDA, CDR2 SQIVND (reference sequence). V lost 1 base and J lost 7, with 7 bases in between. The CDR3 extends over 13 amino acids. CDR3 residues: CASSIVSGEKLFF. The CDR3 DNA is TGTGCCAGTAGTATAGTTTCGGGTGAAAAACTGTTTTTT.

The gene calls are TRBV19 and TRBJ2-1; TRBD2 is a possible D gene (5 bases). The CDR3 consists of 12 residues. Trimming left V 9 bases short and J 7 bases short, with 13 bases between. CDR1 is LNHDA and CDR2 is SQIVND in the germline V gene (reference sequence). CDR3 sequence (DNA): TGTGCCAGCTCCCGGGGTAAGAATGAGCAGTTCTTC. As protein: CASSRGKNEQFF.

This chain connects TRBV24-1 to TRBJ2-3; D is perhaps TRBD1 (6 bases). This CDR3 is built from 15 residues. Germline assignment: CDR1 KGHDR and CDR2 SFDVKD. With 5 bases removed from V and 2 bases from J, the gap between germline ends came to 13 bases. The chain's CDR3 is CATSAPGTTTDTQYF. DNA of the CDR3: TGTGCCACCAGTGCCCCTGGGACAACCACAGATACGCAGTATTTT.

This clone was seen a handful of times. The CDR3 sequence is CASSPSLNTEAFF. The CDR3 DNA is TGTGCCAGTAGCCCGTCCCTGAACACTGAAGCTTTCTTT. The J gene is TRBJ1-1, the V gene TRBV19; D ambiguous. Germline V gene data show CDR1 as LNHDA and CDR2 as SQIVND (reference sequence). Between the trimmed V and J ends, which lost 6 bases and 0 bases, there was a span of 8 bases. This CDR3 region has 13 residues.

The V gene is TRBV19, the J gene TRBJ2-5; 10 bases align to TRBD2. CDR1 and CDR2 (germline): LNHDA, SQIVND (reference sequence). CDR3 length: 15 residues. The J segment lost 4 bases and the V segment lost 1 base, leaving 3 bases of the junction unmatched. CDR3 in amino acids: CASSIGASGGETQYF. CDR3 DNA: TGTGCCAGTAGTATAGGGGCTAGCGGGGGAGAGACCCAGTACTTC.

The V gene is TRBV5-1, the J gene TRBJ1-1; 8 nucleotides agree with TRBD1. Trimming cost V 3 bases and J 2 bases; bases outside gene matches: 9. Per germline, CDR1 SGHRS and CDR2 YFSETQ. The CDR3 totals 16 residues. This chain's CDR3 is CASSSPTGAANTEAFF. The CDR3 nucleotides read TGCGCCAGCAGCTCTCCGACAGGGGCGGCCAACACTGAAGCTTTCTTT.

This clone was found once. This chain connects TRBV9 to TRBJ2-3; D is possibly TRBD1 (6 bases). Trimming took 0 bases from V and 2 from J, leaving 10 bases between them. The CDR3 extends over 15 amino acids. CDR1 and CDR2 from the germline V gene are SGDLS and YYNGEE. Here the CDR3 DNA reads TGTGCCAGCAGCGTAGAAGGGGGTATCACAGATACGCAGTATTTT. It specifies CASSVEGGITDTQYF.

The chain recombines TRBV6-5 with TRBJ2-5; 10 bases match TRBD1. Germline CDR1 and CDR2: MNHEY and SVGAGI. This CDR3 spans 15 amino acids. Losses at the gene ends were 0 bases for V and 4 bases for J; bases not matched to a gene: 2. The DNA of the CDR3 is TGTGCCAGCAGTTACTCCCGGACAGGGGGAGAGACCCAGTACTTC. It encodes CASSYSRTGGETQYF.

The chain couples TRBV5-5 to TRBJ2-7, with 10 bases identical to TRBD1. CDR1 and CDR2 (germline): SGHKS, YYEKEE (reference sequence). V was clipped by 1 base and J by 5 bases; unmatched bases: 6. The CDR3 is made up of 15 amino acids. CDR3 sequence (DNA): TGTGCCAGCAGCTTGCTTGGGACAGGGGTGAACGAGCAGTACTTC. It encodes CASSLLGTGVNEQYF. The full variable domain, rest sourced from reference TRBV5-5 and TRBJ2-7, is DAGVTQSPTHLIKTRGQQVTLRCSPISGHKSVSWYQQVLGQGPQFIFQYYEKEERGRGNFPDRFSARQFPNYSSELNVNALLLGDSALYLCASSLLGTGVNEQYFGPGTRLTVT.

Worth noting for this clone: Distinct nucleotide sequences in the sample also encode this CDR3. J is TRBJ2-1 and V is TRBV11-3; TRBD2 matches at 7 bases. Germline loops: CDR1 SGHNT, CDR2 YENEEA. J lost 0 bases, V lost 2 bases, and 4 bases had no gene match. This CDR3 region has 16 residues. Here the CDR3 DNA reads TGTGCCAGCAGCTTAACCGGGGGGAGCTCCTACAATGAGCAGTTCTTC. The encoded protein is CASSLTGGSSYNEQFF.

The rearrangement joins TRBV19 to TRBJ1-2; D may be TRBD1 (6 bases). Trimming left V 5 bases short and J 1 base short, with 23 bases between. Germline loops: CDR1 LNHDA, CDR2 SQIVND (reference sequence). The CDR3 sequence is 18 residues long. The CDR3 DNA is TGTGCCAGTAGTCAATCTCGGGACACCGCCTCTTTTAACTATGGCTACACCTTC. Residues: CASSQSRDTASFNYGYTF.

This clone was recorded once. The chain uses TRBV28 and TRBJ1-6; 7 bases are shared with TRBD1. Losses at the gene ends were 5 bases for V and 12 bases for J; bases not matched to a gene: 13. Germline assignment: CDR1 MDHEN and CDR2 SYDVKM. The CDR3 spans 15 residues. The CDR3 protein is CASSRSTGSSGPLHF. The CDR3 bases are TGTGCCAGCAGTCGCTCGACAGGGTCGTCAGGACCCCTCCACTTT.

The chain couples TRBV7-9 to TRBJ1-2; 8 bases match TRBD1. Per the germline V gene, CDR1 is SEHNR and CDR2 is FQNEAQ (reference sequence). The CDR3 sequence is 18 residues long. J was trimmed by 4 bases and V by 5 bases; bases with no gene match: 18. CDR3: CASSRPFGAGGASYGYTF. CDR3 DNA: TGTGCCAGCAGCCGCCCATTTGGGGCAGGGGGCGCCAGCTATGGCTACACCTTC.

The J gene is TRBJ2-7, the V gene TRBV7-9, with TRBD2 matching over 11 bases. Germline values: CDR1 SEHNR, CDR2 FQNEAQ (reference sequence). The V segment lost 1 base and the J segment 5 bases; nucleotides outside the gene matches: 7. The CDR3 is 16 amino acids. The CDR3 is CASSLGPSGGSDEQYF. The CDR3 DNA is TGTGCCAGCAGCTTAGGACCTAGCGGGGGGAGTGACGAGCAGTACTTC.

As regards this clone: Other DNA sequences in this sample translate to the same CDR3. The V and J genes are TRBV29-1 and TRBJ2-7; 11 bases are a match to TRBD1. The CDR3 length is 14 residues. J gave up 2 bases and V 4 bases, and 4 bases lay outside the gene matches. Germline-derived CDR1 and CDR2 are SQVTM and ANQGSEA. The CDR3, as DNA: TGCAGCGTTGTTGGGACAGGGGGTCCCTACGAGCAGTACTTC. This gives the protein CSVVGTGGPYEQYF.

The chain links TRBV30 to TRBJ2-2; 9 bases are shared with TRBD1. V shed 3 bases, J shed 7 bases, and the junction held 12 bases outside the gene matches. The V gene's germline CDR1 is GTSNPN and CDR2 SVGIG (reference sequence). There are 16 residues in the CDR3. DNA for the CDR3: TGTGCCTGGAGCACCCGGACAGGGGCTGGTATCGGGGAGCTGTTTTTT. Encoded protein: CAWSTRTGAGIGELFF.

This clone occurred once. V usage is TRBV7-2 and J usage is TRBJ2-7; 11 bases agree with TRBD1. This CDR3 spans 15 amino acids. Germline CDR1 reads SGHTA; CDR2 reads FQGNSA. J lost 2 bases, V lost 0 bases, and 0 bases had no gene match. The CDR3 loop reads CASSLAGQGAYEQYF. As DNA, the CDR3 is TGTGCCAGCAGCTTAGCGGGACAGGGGGCCTACGAGCAGTACTTC. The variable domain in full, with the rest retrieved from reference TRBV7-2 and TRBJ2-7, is GAGVSQSPSNKVTEKGKDVELRCDPISGHTALYWYRQSLGQGLEFLIYFQGNSAPDKSGLPSDRFSAERTGGSVSTLTIQRTQQEDSAVYLCASSLAGQGAYEQYFGPGTRLTVT.

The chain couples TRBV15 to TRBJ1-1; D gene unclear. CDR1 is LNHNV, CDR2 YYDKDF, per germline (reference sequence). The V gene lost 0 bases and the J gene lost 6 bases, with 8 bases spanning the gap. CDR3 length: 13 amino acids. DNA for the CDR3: TGTGCCACCAGCAGAGACCAGTCACCTGAAGCTTTCTTT. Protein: CATSRDQSPEAFF. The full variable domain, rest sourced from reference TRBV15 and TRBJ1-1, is DAMVIQNPRYQVTQFGKPVTLSCSQTLNHNVMYWYQQKSSQAPKLLFHYYDKDFNNEADTPDNFQSRRPNTSFCFLDIRSPGLGDTAMYLCATSRDQSPEAFFGQGTRLTVV.

This CDR3 reads CASGLVPPGTVFLNEQFF. DNA of the CDR3: TGTGCTAGTGGTTTGGTACCTCCCGGGACAGTATTTTTGAATGAGCAGTTCTTC. V gene TRBV12-5 combines with J gene TRBJ2-1; the match to TRBD1 covers 7 bases. V was pared by 0 bases and J by 7 bases, with 15 bases of the junction left unmatched. Germline V gene lookup returns CDR1 LGHNT and CDR2 FRNRAP. The CDR3 spans 18 residues.

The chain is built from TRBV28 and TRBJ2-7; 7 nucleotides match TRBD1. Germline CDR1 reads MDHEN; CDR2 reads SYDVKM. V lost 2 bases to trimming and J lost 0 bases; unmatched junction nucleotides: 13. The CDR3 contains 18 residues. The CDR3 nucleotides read TGTGCCAGCAGTTTAGTTTTTTTCGGGGACAGAAGCTCCTACGAGCAGTACTTC. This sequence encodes CASSLVFFGDRSSYEQYF.

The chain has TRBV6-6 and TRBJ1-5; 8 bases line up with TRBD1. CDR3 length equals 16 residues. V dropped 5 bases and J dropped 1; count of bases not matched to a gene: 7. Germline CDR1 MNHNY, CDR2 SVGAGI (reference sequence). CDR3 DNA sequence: TGTGCCAGCAGTGCCACAGGGGGGGACAGCAATCAGCCCCAGCATTTT. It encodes CASSATGGDSNQPQHF.

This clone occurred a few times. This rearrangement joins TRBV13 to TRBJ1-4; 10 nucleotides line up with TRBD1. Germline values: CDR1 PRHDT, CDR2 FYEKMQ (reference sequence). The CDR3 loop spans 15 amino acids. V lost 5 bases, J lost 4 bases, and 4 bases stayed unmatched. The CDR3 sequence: CASSGRDRGNEKLFF. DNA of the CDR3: TGTGCCAGCAGCGGCCGGGACAGGGGTAATGAAAAACTGTTTTTT. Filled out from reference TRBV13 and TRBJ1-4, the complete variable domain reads AAGVIQSPRHLIKEKRETATLKCYPIPRHDTVYWYQQGPGQDPQFLISFYEKMQSDKGSIPDRFSAQQFSDYHSELNMSSLELGDSALYFCASSGRDRGNEKLFFGSGTQLSVL.

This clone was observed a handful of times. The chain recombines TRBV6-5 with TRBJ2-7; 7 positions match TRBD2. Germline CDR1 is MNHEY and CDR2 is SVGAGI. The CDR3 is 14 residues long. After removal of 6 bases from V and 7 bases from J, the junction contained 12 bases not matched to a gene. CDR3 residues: CASSPGLDGVEQYF. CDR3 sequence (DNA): TGTGCCAGCAGCCCCGGACTAGACGGCGTTGAGCAGTACTTC.

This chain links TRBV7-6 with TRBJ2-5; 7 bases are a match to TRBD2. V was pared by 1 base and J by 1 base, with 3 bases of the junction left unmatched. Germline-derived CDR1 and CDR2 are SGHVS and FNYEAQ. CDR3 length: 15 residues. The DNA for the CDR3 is TGTGCCAGCAGCTTAGGGCCTAGCGGCCAAGAGACCCAGTACTTC. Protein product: CASSLGPSGQETQYF.

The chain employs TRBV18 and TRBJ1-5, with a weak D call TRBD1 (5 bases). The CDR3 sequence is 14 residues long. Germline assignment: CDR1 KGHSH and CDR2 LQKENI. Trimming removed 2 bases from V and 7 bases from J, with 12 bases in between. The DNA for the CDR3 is TGTGCCAGCTCACCAAAGGCGGACAAGCAGCCCCAGCATTTT. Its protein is CASSPKADKQPQHF.

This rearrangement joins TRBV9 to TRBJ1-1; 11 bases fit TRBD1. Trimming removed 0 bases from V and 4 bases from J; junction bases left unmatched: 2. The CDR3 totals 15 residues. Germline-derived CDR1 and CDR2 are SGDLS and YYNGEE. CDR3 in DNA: TGTGCCAGCAGCGTAGGAGGGACAGGGGGCACTGAAGCTTTCTTT. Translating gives CASSVGGTGGTEAFF.

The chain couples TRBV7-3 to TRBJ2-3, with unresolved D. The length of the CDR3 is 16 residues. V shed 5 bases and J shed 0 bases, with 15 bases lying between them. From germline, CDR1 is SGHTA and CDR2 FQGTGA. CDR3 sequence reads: CASSPQPTPSTDTQYF. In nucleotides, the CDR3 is TGTGCCAGCAGCCCTCAACCCACACCTAGCACAGATACGCAGTATTTT.

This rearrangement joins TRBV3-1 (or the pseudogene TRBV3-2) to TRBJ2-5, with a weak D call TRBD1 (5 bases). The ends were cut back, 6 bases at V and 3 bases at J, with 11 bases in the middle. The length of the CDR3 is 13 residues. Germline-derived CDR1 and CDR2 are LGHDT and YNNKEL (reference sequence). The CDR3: CASRHPGKETQYF. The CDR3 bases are TGTGCCAGCAGGCACCCAGGGAAAGAGACCCAGTACTTC.